This TCR beta chain was captured by sequencing in a study of blood T cell repertoires in COVID-19. The CDR3 loop spans 16 amino acids. Unmatched junction bases numbered 9, after V lost 5 bases and J lost 0 bases. The V gene's germline CDR1 is SGHTA and CDR2 FQGNSA. The assay was immunoSEQ multiplex PCR, and TCRdb's table has in-frame clones only and misses some. The sample records 95,000 to 150,000 clones, 65% to 80% being singletons. The rearrangement joins TRBV7-2 to TRBJ2-7, with 8 bases that match TRBD1. Sequencing was carried out using peripheral blood. This receptor was identified in a human donor with acute or convalescent COVID-19. The donor label of this sample is uncertain. CDR3 residues: CASSVRTGGSSYEQYF. Written as DNA, the CDR3 is TGTGCCAGCAGCGTCCGAACAGGGGGGAGCTCCTACGAGCAGTACTTC.